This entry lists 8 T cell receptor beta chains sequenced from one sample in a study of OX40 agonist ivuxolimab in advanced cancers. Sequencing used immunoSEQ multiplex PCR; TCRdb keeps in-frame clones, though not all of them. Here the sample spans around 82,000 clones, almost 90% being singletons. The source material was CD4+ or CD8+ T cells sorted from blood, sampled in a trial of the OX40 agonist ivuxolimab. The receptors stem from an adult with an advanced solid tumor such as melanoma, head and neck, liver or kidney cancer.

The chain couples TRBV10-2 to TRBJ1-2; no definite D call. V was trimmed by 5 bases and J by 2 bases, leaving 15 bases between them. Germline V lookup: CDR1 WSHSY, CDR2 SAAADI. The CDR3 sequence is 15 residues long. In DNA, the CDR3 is TGCGCCAGCAGTAACACCGGACGGGCAAACTATGGCTACACCTTC. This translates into CASSNTGRANYGYTF.

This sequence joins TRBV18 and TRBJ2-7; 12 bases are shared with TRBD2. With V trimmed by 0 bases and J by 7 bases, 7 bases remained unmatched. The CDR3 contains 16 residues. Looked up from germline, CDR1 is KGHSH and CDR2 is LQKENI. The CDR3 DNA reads TGTGCCAGCTCACCACCTAAGGCTAGCGGGAGGGTTGAGCAGTACTTC. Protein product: CASSPPKASGRVEQYF.

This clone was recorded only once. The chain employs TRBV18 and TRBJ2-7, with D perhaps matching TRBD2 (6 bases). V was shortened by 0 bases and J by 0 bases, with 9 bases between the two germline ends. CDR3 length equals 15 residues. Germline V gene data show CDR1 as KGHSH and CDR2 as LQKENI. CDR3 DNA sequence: TGTGCCAGCTCACCACCTTACGGGAGCTCCTACGAGCAGTACTTC. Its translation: CASSPPYGSSYEQYF.

CDR3 coding DNA: TGTGCCACCAGCAGAGGGGGTTTCCTCACAGATACGCAGTATTTT. Its translation: CATSRGGFLTDTQYF. The V and J genes are TRBV15 and TRBJ2-3; D unclear. V was pared by 1 base and J by 2 bases, with 10 bases between. CDR1 is LNHNV and CDR2 is YYDKDF in the germline V gene (reference sequence). CDR3 length: 15 amino acids.

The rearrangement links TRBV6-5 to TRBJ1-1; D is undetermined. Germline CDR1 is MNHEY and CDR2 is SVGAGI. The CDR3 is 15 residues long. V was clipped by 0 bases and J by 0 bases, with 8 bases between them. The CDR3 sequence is CASSYSAGVNTEAFF. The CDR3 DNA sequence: TGTGCCAGCAGTTACTCGGCAGGCGTGAACACTGAAGCTTTCTTT.

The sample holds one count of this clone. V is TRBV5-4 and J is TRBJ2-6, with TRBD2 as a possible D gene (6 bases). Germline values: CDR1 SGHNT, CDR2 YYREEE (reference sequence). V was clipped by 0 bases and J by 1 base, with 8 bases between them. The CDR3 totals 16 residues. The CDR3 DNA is TGTGCCAGCAGCTTGGCCGGGGGTTCTGGGGCCAACGTCCTGACTTTC. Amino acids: CASSLAGGSGANVLTF.

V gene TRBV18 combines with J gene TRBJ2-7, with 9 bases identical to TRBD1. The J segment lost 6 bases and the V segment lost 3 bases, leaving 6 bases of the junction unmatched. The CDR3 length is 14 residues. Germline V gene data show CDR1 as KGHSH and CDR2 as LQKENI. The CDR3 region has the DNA TGTGCCAGCTCACCGGGACAGGGAGTAGGCGAGCAGTACTTC. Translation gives CASSPGQGVGEQYF.

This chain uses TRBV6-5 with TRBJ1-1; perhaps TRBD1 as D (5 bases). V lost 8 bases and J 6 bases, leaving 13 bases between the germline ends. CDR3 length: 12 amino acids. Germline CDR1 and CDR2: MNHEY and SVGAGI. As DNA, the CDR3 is TGTGCCAGCGGATCCCGGGACTCTGAAGCTTTCTTT. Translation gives CASGSRDSEAFF.